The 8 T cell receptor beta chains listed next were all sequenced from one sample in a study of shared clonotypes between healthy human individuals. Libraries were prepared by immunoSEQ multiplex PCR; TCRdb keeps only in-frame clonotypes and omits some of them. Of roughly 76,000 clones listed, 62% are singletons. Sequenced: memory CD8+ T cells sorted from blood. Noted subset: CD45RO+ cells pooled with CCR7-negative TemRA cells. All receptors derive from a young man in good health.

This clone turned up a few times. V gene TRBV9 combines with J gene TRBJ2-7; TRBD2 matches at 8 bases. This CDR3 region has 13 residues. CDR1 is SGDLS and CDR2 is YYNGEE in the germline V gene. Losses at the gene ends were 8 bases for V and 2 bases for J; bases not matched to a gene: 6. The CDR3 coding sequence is TGTGCCAGGGATGGTAGCGGGGCCTACGAGCAGTACTTC. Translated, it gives CARDGSGAYEQYF.

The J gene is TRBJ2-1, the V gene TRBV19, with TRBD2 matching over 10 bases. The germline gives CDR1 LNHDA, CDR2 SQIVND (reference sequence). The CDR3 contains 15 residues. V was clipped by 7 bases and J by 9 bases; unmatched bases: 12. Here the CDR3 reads CASTIGAGGGIEQFF. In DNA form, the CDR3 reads TGTGCCAGTACCATCGGAGCGGGAGGGGGAATTGAGCAGTTCTTC. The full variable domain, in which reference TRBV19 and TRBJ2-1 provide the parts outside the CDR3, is DGGITQSPKYLFRKEGQNVTLSCEQNLNHDAMYWYRQDPGQGLRLIYYSQIVNDFQKGDIAEGYSVSREKKESFPLTVTSAQKNPTAFYLCASTIGAGGGIEQFFGPGTRLTVL.

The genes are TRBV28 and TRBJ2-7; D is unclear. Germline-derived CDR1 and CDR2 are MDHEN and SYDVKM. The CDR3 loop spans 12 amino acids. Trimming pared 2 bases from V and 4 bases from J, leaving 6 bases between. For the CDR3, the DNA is TGTGCCAGCAGTTTACTCGATTACGAGCAGTACTTC. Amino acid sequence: CASSLLDYEQYF.

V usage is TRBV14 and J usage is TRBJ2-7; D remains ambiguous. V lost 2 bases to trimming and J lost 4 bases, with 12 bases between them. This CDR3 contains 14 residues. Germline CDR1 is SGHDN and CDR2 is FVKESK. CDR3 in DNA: TGTGCCAGCAGCCAACAGATGGGCCTGTACGAGCAGTACTTC. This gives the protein CASSQQMGLYEQYF.

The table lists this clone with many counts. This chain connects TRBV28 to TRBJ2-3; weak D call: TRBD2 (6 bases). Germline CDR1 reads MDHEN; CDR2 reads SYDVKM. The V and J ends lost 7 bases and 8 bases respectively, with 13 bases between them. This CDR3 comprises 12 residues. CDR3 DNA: TGTGCCAGCACCCCTCCGCGGGGTACGCAGTATTTT. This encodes CASTPPRGTQYF.

CDR3 sequence (DNA): TGTGCCAGCAACGACGGCTTAAACTCCTACAATGAGCAGTTCTTC. Translation gives CASNDGLNSYNEQFF. The V and J genes are TRBV6-5 and TRBJ2-1; D gene unclear. The CDR3 spans 15 residues. Trimming removed 7 bases from V and 0 bases from J, with 13 bases in between. Germline V gene data show CDR1 as MNHEY and CDR2 as SVGAGI.

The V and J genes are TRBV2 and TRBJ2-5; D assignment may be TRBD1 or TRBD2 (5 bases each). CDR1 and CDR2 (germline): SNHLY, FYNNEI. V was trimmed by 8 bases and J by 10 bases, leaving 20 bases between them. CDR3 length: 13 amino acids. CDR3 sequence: CASGGADLGDQYF. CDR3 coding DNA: TGTGCCAGCGGGGGTGCGGACCTGGGGGACCAGTACTTC.

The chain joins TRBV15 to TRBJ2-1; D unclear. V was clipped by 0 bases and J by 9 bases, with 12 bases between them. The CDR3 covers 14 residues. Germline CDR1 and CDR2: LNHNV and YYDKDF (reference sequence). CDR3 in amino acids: CATSRDLSGPEQFF. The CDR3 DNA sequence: TGTGCCACCAGCAGAGATCTTTCAGGTCCTGAGCAGTTCTTC.